The 31 T cell receptor beta chains below come from one sample, sequenced in a study of memory CD4+ T cells and cytomegalovirus serostatus. Single viable CD3+CD4+CD8-CD45RO+ cells were sorted as the memory CD4+ T cells. Assay: immunoSEQ multiplex PCR; the TCRdb copy retains only in-frame clones and omits some. Of tens of thousands of clones detected, over 65% appear once; the ten largest clones hold less than 2.5%. Material for sequencing was memory CD4+ T cells from blood. Every receptor here comes from an adult in good health and CMV-seronegative.

The chain couples TRBV10-1 to TRBJ2-3, with D possibly TRBD2 on 5 matching bases. The V end lost 0 bases, the J end lost 1 base, and 17 bases lay between the germline ends. CDR1 WNHNN and CDR2 SYGVQD come from the germline V gene (reference sequence). The CDR3 sequence is 18 residues long. CDR3 residues: CASSESTSGSSRTDTQYF. The CDR3 bases are TGCGCCAGCAGTGAGTCAACATCGGGATCTTCCCGCACAGATACGCAGTATTTT.

This clone was detected a few times. The V and J genes are TRBV18 and TRBJ1-1, with 7 bases identical to TRBD1. The CDR3 sequence is 12 residues long. Unmatched junction bases numbered 1, after V lost 3 bases and J lost 6 bases. Germline lookup yields CDR1 KGHSH and CDR2 LQKENI. This chain's CDR3 is CASSPRGPEAFF. CDR3 coding DNA: TGTGCCAGCTCACCTAGGGGGCCTGAAGCTTTCTTT.

The rearrangement links TRBV6-5 to TRBJ1-4, with TRBD1 identical over 7 bases. Germline CDR1 and CDR2: MNHEY and SVGAGI. V shed 7 bases, J shed 5 bases, and the junction held 4 bases outside the gene matches. The CDR3 length is 13 residues. The CDR3, as DNA: TGTGCCAGCAACCCGACAGGGAATGAAAAACTGTTTTTT. Its translation: CASNPTGNEKLFF.

The chain joins TRBV19 to TRBJ2-7; the match to TRBD1 covers 7 bases. The CDR3 sequence is 14 residues long. J gave up 1 base and V 3 bases, and 3 bases lay outside the gene matches. Per germline, CDR1 LNHDA and CDR2 SQIVND (reference sequence). The CDR3 loop reads CASSIGTASYEQYF. CDR3 bases: TGTGCCAGTAGTATTGGGACAGCTTCCTACGAGCAGTACTTC.

The table lists this clone with a count of one. The chain combines TRBV6-5 with TRBJ1-2, with D possibly matching TRBD1 (5 bases). Trimming left V 10 bases short and J 4 bases short, with 10 bases between. Looked up from germline, CDR1 is MNHEY and CDR2 is SVGAGI. CDR3 length equals 11 residues. The chain's CDR3 is CATYTGYGYTF. The CDR3 coding sequence is TGTGCCACCTATACAGGCTATGGCTACACCTTC.

The chain links TRBV7-9 to TRBJ1-6; D is possibly TRBD1 (6 bases). The CDR3 loop spans 12 amino acids. Trimming cost V 5 bases and J 10 bases, with 9 bases left between them. CDR1 SEHNR and CDR2 FQNEAQ come from the germline V gene (reference sequence). The CDR3 nucleotides are TGTGCCAGCAGCGACGGGGGCTCACCCCTCCACTTT. Its translation: CASSDGGSPLHF.

A remark on this clone: A read error may be the cause here, since a much bigger clone is one base away. The chain's CDR3 is CASSQNEGDTETFF. CDR3 sequence (DNA): TGTGCCAGCAGCCAAAACGAGGGGGACACTGAAACTTTCTTT. The chain combines TRBV14 with TRBJ1-1; tentatively, D is TRBD1 (6 bases). Germline V gives CDR1 SGHDN, CDR2 FVKESK. The length of the CDR3 is 14 residues.

This chain connects TRBV30 to TRBJ1-2, with a possible D match to TRBD1 (5 bases). The CDR3 has 12 residues. Germline values: CDR1 GTSNPN, CDR2 SVGIG (reference sequence). Trimming left V 2 bases short and J 7 bases short, with 11 bases between. The DNA of the CDR3 is TGTGCCTGGAGTCCCCAGGGTTTTGGCTACACCTTC. As protein: CAWSPQGFGYTF.

The V call is TRBV6-1, the J call TRBJ1-6; the D gene is possibly TRBD1 (5 bases). Trimming took 4 bases from V and 11 from J, leaving 9 bases between them. Germline V gene lookup returns CDR1 MNHNS and CDR2 SASEGT. The CDR3 totals 12 residues. In DNA form, the CDR3 reads TGTGCCAGCAGTGTTGGCAGGGCACCCCTCCACTTT. This encodes CASSVGRAPLHF.

The chain is built from TRBV6-5 and TRBJ2-7; 12 bases are a match to TRBD2. Germline CDR1 is MNHEY and CDR2 is SVGAGI. CDR3 length: 15 residues. Trimming at V came to 4 bases and at J to 0 bases, leaving 1 base not matched to a gene. The CDR3 reads CASSLTSGGSYEQYF. The CDR3 DNA sequence: TGTGCCAGCAGTTTGACTAGCGGGGGCTCCTACGAGCAGTACTTC.

The rearrangement joins TRBV7-9 to TRBJ2-7; D is ambiguous. Trimming removed 3 bases at V and 7 bases at J, with 19 bases between. CDR3 length: 15 amino acids. Germline-derived CDR1 and CDR2 are SEHNR and FQNEAQ (reference sequence). In nucleotides, the CDR3 is TGTGCCAGCAGCTTCGTTACTGGCCGGATAGGGGAGCAGTACTTC. Translating it yields CASSFVTGRIGEQYF.

In this sample, this clone turned up many times. CDR3 protein: CASSVGDSPSSYEQYF. The CDR3 nucleotides read TGTGCCAGCAGCGTCGGGGACAGTCCTAGCTCCTACGAGCAGTACTTC. The chain uses TRBV9 and TRBJ2-7, with 7 bases aligning to TRBD1. CDR3 length: 16 residues. The J segment lost 0 bases and the V segment lost 2 bases, leaving 8 bases of the junction unmatched. The germline V gene encodes CDR1 SGDLS and CDR2 YYNGEE.

This clone is a singleton in its sample. This chain uses TRBV5-4 with TRBJ1-3; D is possibly TRBD1 (6 bases). Per the germline V gene, CDR1 is SGHNT and CDR2 is YYREEE (reference sequence). CDR3 length: 15 residues. The germline V and J ends were trimmed by 2 bases and 0 bases, with 9 bases remaining between them. The CDR3 nucleotides read TGTGCCAGCAGCTTAGGGGGAGTCTCTGGAAACACCATATATTTT. It yields the protein CASSLGGVSGNTIYF.

There are a few counts of this clone. The genes are TRBV2 and TRBJ1-1; no firm D call. The CDR3 spans 16 residues. Trimming removed 4 bases at V and 4 bases at J, with 19 bases between. Germline V gives CDR1 SNHLY, CDR2 FYNNEI. The CDR3 loop is CASSAEAGFLSTEAFF. CDR3 DNA sequence: TGTGCCAGCAGTGCGGAGGCAGGTTTTTTGTCCACTGAAGCTTTCTTT.

The V and J genes are TRBV11-2 and TRBJ1-1; D unresolved. V lost 4 bases and J lost 7, with 13 bases in between. This CDR3 spans 13 amino acids. CDR1 SGHAT and CDR2 FQNNGV come from the germline V gene. The CDR3 DNA is TGTGCCAGCAGCTCCTCCTCTAGTCTTGAAGCTTTCTTT. Its translation is CASSSSSSLEAFF.

The chain recombines TRBV7-3 with TRBJ2-1, with D possibly matching TRBD2 (6 bases). This CDR3 is built from 16 residues. V was trimmed by 0 bases and J by 7 bases, leaving 16 bases between them. Looked up from germline, CDR1 is SGHTA and CDR2 is FQGTGA. CDR3 protein: CASSLTLGLANNEQFF. The CDR3 region has the DNA TGTGCCAGCAGCTTAACGCTGGGACTGGCAAATAATGAGCAGTTCTTC. Drawing the rest from reference TRBV7-3 and TRBJ2-1, the complete variable domain is GAGVSQTPSNKVTEKGKYVELRCDPISGHTALYWYRQSLGQGPEFLIYFQGTGAADDSGLPNDRFFAVRPEGSVSTLKIQRTERGDSAVYLCASSLTLGLANNEQFFGPGTRLTVL.

This chain links TRBV5-5 with TRBJ1-4; D is unclear. The ends were cut back, 1 base at V and 7 bases at J, with 8 bases in the middle. This CDR3 comprises 13 residues. Germline assignment: CDR1 SGHKS and CDR2 YYEKEE (reference sequence). The CDR3 bases are TGTGCCAGCAGCTTGTACGTCGGTGAAAAACTGTTTTTT. The encoded protein is CASSLYVGEKLFF.

CDR3 sequence (DNA): TGTGCCACACGGACTAGCACAGATACGCAGTATTTT. This translates into CATRTSTDTQYF. This chain links TRBV2 with TRBJ2-3, with a tentative D call TRBD2 (5 bases). Germline values: CDR1 SNHLY, CDR2 FYNNEI. V shed 10 bases and J shed 0 bases, with 8 bases lying between them. This CDR3 is 12 amino acids long.

The rearrangement uses TRBV18 and TRBJ1-1; no clear D. Trimming removed 3 bases from V and 2 bases from J, with 10 bases in between. The germline V gene encodes CDR1 KGHSH and CDR2 LQKENI. The CDR3 is made up of 14 amino acids. CDR3 nucleotide sequence: TGTGCCAGCTCACCGAAGCTCGATAACACTGAAGCTTTCTTT. Amino acid sequence: CASSPKLDNTEAFF.

This chain uses TRBV5-4 with TRBJ2-1; D not resolved. The germline V gene encodes CDR1 SGHNT and CDR2 YYREEE (reference sequence). The length of the CDR3 is 13 residues. V was shortened by 0 bases and J by 6 bases, with 7 bases between the two germline ends. This CDR3 is CASSLEAFNEQFF. The CDR3, as DNA: TGTGCCAGCAGCTTGGAGGCTTTCAATGAGCAGTTCTTC.

This clone has a single count. The V gene is TRBV7-9, the J gene TRBJ1-4; 9 nucleotides align to TRBD1. The J segment lost 0 bases and the V segment lost 5 bases, leaving 7 bases of the junction unmatched. Germline CDR1 and CDR2: SEHNR and FQNEAQ (reference sequence). The CDR3 is 17 residues long. DNA for the CDR3: TGTGCCAGCAGCCCCCCGGGACAGGGAGCAACTAATGAAAAACTGTTTTTT. Protein: CASSPPGQGATNEKLFF.

The gene calls are TRBV2 and TRBJ1-2; 11 bases match TRBD1. V dropped 6 bases and J dropped 2; count of bases not matched to a gene: 5. The CDR3 consists of 15 residues. The germline CDR1 and CDR2 sequences are SNHLY and FYNNEI. The DNA of the CDR3 is TGTGCCAGCAGGGGACAGGGGGGACTGAACTATGGCTACACCTTC. This translates into CASRGQGGLNYGYTF.

The rearrangement uses TRBV6-1 and TRBJ1-2; D remains unclear. V lost 7 bases and J lost 6, with 15 bases in between. The CDR3 consists of 13 residues. CDR1 and CDR2 from the germline V gene are MNHNS and SASEGT. CDR3: CASIRGFSDGYTF. DNA of the CDR3: TGTGCCAGCATTCGGGGTTTTTCTGATGGCTACACCTTC.

J is TRBJ2-1 and V is TRBV7-3; D remains unclear. Germline CDR1 SGHTA, CDR2 FQGTGA. Trimming took off 5 bases at V and 5 bases at J, with 10 bases between the two ends. This CDR3 spans 13 amino acids. The CDR3 region has the DNA TGTGCCAGCAGCCCCGGACCCGACAATGAGCAGTTCTTC. Translation: CASSPGPDNEQFF. The entire variable domain, with the rest obtained from reference TRBV7-3 and TRBJ2-1, is as follows: GAGVSQTPSNKVTEKGKYVELRCDPISGHTALYWYRQSLGQGPEFLIYFQGTGAADDSGLPNDRFFAVRPEGSVSTLKIQRTERGDSAVYLCASSPGPDNEQFFGPGTRLTVL.

The rearrangement links TRBV14 to TRBJ1-6, with TRBD1 identical over 8 bases. The germline CDR1 and CDR2 sequences are SGHDN and FVKESK. Trimming removed 3 bases from V and 6 bases from J; junction bases left unmatched: 4. The CDR3 extends over 15 amino acids. In DNA, the CDR3 is TGTGCCAGCAGCCAGGACAGGGTGCCTAATTCACCCCTCCACTTT. Residues: CASSQDRVPNSPLHF.

CDR3 nucleotide sequence: TGTGCCAGCAGCTTAGGACAAACTTATAATTCACCCCTCCACTTT. The encoded protein is CASSLGQTYNSPLHF. The chain is built from TRBV11-3 and TRBJ1-6; no clear D. The V end was cut by 1 base, the J end by 4 bases, with 8 bases between. The CDR3 loop spans 15 amino acids. The germline CDR1 and CDR2 sequences are SGHNT and YENEEA.

The chain carries TRBV7-2 and TRBJ1-1; 10 nucleotides line up with TRBD1. The germline V gene encodes CDR1 SGHTA and CDR2 FQGNSA. V lost 1 base, J lost 4 bases, and 6 bases stayed unmatched. This CDR3 spans 16 amino acids. DNA for the CDR3: TGTGCCAGCAGCTTAGTCTCGGGACAGGGGACCACTGAAGCTTTCTTT. Residues: CASSLVSGQGTTEAFF.

J is TRBJ1-6 and V is TRBV5-1; the D gene is possibly TRBD1 (5 bases). The V gene's germline CDR1 is SGHRS and CDR2 YFSETQ. V was cut by 0 bases and J by 8 bases, with 12 bases left in between. The CDR3 is 15 amino acids. The CDR3 region has the DNA TGCGCCAGCAGCTTGGAACAGGCCGGTGATTCACCCCTCCACTTT. Its protein is CASSLEQAGDSPLHF.

CDR3 residues: CASSPNLEEKLFF. The CDR3 bases are TGTGCCAGCAGCCCAAACCTAGAGGAAAAACTGTTTTTT. This chain connects TRBV28 to TRBJ1-4; D uncertain. The V gene's germline CDR1 is MDHEN and CDR2 SYDVKM. Between the trimmed V and J ends, which lost 6 bases and 8 bases, there was a span of 13 bases. The CDR3 spans 13 residues.

The chain recombines TRBV19 with TRBJ1-4; D is unclear. V was cut by 4 bases and J by 2 bases, with 11 bases left in between. The CDR3 runs to 15 residues. Germline V gene data show CDR1 as LNHDA and CDR2 as SQIVND (reference sequence). The CDR3 sequence: CASSRTGNTNEKLFF. CDR3 coding DNA: TGTGCCAGTAGTAGGACGGGGAATACTAATGAAAAACTGTTTTTT.

The table lists this clone with a count of one. The gene calls are TRBV6-5 and TRBJ2-5; 7 bases are shared with TRBD1. The germline V gene encodes CDR1 MNHEY and CDR2 SVGAGI. V dropped 4 bases and J dropped 3; count of bases not matched to a gene: 2. The CDR3 is made up of 13 amino acids. The CDR3 region is CASSSGQKETQYF. In DNA form, the CDR3 reads TGTGCCAGCAGTTCGGGACAGAAAGAGACCCAGTACTTC.